This TCR beta chain was captured in a study of T cell clonality in common variable immunodeficiency. The method was immunoSEQ multiplex PCR; TCRdb's version includes in-frame clones alone and lacks a portion of them. This record lists about 47,000 clones, none seen once only, and the top ten clones contain approximately 6.2%. Ten or more counts support this clone. The sequenced fragment ends 3 residues before the CDR3 boundary, so the rest is inferred from the germline J gene. V was pared by 4 bases and J by 4 bases, with 3 bases of the junction left unmatched. This CDR3 region has 13 residues. The germline V gene encodes CDR1 SGHDT and CDR2 YYEEEE.

Source material: peripheral blood mononuclear cells. The J gene is TRBJ1-1, the V gene TRBV5-6; 8 bases agree with TRBD1. The clonotype originates from a person aged 18-70 years in good health. Incomplete CDR3 DNA: TGTGCCAGCAGCGCGGACAGGGTCACTGAA. Its protein product is CASSADRVTE. The full CDR3 protein reads CASSADRVTEAFF.